The entry that follows covers one TCR beta chain sequence. V was clipped by 0 bases and J by 4 bases, with 4 bases between them. CDR1 is KGHSH, CDR2 LQKENI, per germline. The CDR3 extends over 13 amino acids. Study members were between 18 and 89 years old and lived in 20 to 25 US regions. Participants were placed into cohorts based on the clinical history they reported. This sample stems from a study of blood T cell repertoires in COVID-19. The wider study: PBMCs, B-cell-depleted T cells, or T cells were the source of the cDNA or gDNA that made up the material.

The assay was immunoSEQ multiplex PCR, and TCRdb's table has in-frame clones only and misses some. The sample records roughly 250,000 clones, more than 75% being singletons. The sequenced material came from PBMCs or T cells enriched from blood (not recorded which). The J gene is TRBJ2-1, the V gene TRBV18, with unresolved D. The TCR was taken from a woman aged 40-49 years with acute COVID-19. The CDR3 DNA reads as TGTGCCAGCTCACCACCAGCTTACAATGAGCAGTTCTTC. It specifies CASSPPAYNEQFF.